What follows describes a single T cell receptor (beta chain). Its specificity is unknown. This sample is part of a study of graft-versus-host responses after intestinal transplantation. Background on the study: Transplant types were multivisceral, liver-intestinal, or isolated intestinal. All recipients got anti-thymocyte globulin induction, then tacrolimus and steroids for roughly 3 years. Study-level points and caveats: The recipient marrow held GvH clones, and some of them showed up first in ileum or blood.

Method: immunoSEQ multiplex PCR; TCRdb's copy keeps in-frame clones and lacks some. The data show tens of thousands of clones, around 95% seen once. This CDR3 has 19 residues. Germline CDR1 is SNHLY and CDR2 is FYNNEI. Trimming took 9 bases from V and 8 from J; bases not matched to a gene: 28. The chain has TRBV2 and TRBJ2-1, with 7 bases that match TRBD2. This specimen was unstimulated CD8+ T cells sorted from spleen or lymph node cells, taken before intestinal transplant. This clonotype was sampled from a human donor who received an intestinal transplant. The CDR3 loop reads CARRLRRENNLAPPYEQFF. The DNA for the CDR3 is TGTGCCAGAAGGCTCCGGCGGGAGAATAACCTAGCTCCCCCCTATGAGCAGTTCTTC.